The subject of this entry is one T cell receptor beta chain. This specimen comes from a study of blood T cell repertoires in COVID-19. Study details: Italy, Spain and the United States were the sources of the convalescent and acute COVID-19 samples. T cells, B-cell-depleted T cells, or PBMCs supplied cDNA or gDNA.

Study processing details: Estimates of nucleated cell counts were drawn from the amplification of reference gene primers. Clones were sequenced by immunoSEQ multiplex PCR, and TCRdb holds only the in-frame ones, with some missing. The DNA gave D and trimming, while V, J and clone size come from that table. Of roughly 120,000 clones listed, more than 80% were seen once; the top ten hold approximately 3%. This receptor was taken from a woman of 80 years or more with COVID-19, enrolled during active disease. Input material: peripheral blood.

The CDR3 region is CASSLAFGAGGPHEQYF. CDR3 bases: TGTGCCAGCAGCTTGGCTTTTGGGGCGGGAGGGCCCCACGAGCAGTACTTC. This chain links TRBV5-5 with TRBJ2-7, with TRBD2 matching 9 bases. CDR3 length: 17 residues. The junction had 12 bases not matched to a gene; V was cut back by 0 bases and J by 5 bases. Germline V lookup: CDR1 SGHKS, CDR2 YYEKEE (reference sequence).